This T cell receptor beta chain was identified in a study of T cells after yellow fever vaccination. Study details: Those fractions that held only low numbers of cells were prepared using the SMART-Seq v4 Ultra Low Input RNA kit. Study-wide points: The CD4 compartment and the CD8 compartment contained a small share of clonotypes in common. Subsequent booster samples again held most clones from primary vaccination (more than 95% CD4, about 90% CD8).

TCR cDNA was made by 5'RACE template switching, adding a universal primer site and UMIs. MiXCR, run by TCRdb on the 5' RACE reads, gives a single entry per CDR3 protein. This sample yields under 550,000 distinct CDR3 sequences, of which 21% are seen a single time; around 16% belongs to the top ten. Trimming shortened V by 0 bases and J by 1 base, and 12 bases separated the two germline ends. The V gene's germline CDR1 is MNHEY and CDR2 SVGAGI. There are 16 residues in the CDR3. This clonotype occurred a few times. Its target is unknown. Sequences were derived from PBMCs, sampled about 20 days after the first yellow fever vaccination. This sequence was found in a young man who received the YFV17D yellow fever vaccine. The chain employs TRBV6-5 and TRBJ1-1; no clear D gene. The CDR3 DNA sequence: TGTGCCAGCAGTTACTCCTATGGTCGAGGGAACACTGAAGCTTTCTTT. It translates to CASSYSYGRGNTEAFF.